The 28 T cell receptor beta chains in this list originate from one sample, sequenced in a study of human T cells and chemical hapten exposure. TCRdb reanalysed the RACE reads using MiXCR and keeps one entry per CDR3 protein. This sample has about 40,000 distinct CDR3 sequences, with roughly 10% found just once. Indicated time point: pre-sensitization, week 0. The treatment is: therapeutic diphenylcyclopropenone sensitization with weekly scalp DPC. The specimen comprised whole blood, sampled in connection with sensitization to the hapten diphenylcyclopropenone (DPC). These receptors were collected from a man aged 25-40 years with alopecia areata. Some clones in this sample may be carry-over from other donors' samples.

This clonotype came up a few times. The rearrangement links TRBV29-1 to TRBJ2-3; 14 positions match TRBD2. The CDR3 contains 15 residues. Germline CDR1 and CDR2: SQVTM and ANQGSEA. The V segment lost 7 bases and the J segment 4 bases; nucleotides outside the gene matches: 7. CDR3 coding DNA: TGCAGCGGGGACGGACTAGCGGGGGGCTCAGATACGCAGTATTTT. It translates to CSGDGLAGGSDTQYF.

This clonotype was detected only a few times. In DNA, the CDR3 is TGTGCCAGCAGCTTGCCCAGGTTCACAGATACGCAGTATTTT. It codes for CASSLPRFTDTQYF. The chain recombines TRBV7-3 with TRBJ2-3; D is unresolved. Germline V CDR1 and CDR2: SGHTA, FQGTGA. This CDR3 has 14 residues. V was shortened by 3 bases and J by 2 bases, with 9 bases between the two germline ends.

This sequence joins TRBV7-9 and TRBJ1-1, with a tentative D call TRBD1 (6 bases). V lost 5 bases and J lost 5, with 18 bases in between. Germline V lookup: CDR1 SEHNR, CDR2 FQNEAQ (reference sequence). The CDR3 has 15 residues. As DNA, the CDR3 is TGTGCCAGCAGCCAAAAGACAGGCGCTAAGACTGAAGCTTTCTTT. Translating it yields CASSQKTGAKTEAFF.

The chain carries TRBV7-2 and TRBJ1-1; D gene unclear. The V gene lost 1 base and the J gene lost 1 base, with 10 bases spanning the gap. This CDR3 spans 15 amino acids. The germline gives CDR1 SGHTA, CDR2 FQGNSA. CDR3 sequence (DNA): TGTGCCAGCAGCTTAGACTCAGGAAAGAACACTGAAGCTTTCTTT. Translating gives CASSLDSGKNTEAFF.

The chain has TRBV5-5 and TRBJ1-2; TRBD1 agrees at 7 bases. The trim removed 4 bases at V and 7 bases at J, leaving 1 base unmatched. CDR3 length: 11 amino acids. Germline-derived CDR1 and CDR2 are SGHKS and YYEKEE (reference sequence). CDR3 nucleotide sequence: TGTGCCAGCAGCGACAGGGTTGGCTACACCTTC. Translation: CASSDRVGYTF. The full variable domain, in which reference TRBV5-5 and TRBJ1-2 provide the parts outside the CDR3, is DAGVTQSPTHLIKTRGQQVTLRCSPISGHKSVSWYQQVLGQGPQFIFQYYEKEERGRGNFPDRFSARQFPNYSSELNVNALLLGDSALYLCASSDRVGYTFGSGTRLTVV.

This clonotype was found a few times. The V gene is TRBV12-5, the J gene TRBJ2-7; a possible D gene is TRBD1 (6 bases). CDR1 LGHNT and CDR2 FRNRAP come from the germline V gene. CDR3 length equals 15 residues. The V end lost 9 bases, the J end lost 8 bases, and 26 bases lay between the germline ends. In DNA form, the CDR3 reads TGTGCTAGCGCCTTGGGGGCACCGGGGCTTTACAAGCAGTACGTC. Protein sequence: CASALGAPGLYKQYV.

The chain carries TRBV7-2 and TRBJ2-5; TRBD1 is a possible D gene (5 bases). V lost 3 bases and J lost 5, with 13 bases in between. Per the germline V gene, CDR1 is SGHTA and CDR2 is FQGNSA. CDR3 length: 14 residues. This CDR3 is CASSLGPSTETQYF. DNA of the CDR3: TGTGCCAGCAGCTTGGGGCCTTCAACGGAGACCCAGTACTTC.

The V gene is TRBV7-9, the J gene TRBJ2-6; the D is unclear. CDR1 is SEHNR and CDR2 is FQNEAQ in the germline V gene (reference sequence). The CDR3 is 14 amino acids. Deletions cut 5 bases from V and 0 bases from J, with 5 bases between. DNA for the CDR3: TGTGCCAGCAGCCTGACCTCTGGGGCCAACGTCCTGACTTTC. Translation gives CASSLTSGANVLTF. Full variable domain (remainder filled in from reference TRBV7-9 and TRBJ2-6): DTGVSQNPRHKITKRGQNVTFRCDPISEHNRLYWYRQTLGQGPEFLTYFQNEAQLEKSRLLSDRFSAERPKGSFSTLEIQRTEQGDSAMYLCASSLTSGANVLTFGAGSRLTVL.

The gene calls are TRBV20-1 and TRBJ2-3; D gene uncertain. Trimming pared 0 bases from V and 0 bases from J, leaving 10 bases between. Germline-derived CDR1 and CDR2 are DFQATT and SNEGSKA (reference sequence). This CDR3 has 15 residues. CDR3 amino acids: CSARDGSHSTDTQYF. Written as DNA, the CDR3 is TGCAGTGCTAGAGATGGGTCGCATAGCACAGATACGCAGTATTTT.

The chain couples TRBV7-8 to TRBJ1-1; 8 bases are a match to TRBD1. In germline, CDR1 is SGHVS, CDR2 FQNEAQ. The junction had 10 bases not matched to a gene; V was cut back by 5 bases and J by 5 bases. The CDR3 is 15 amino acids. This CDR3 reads CASSTRTGMMTEAFF. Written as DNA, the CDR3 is TGTGCCAGCAGCACCCGGACAGGGATGATGACTGAAGCTTTCTTT.

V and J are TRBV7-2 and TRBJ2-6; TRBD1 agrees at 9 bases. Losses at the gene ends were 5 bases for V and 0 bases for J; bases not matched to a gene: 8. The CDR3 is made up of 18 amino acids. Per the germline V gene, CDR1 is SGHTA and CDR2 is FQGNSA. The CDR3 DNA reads TGTGCCAGCAGCCTCATGGGACAGGGCCGCTCTGGGGCCAACGTCCTGACTTTC. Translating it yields CASSLMGQGRSGANVLTF.

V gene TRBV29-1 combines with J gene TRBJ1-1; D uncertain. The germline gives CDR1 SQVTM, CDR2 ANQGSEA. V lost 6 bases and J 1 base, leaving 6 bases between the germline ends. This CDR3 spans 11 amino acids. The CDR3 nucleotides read TGCAGCGTCCGCCAGAACACTGAAGCTTTCTTT. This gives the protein CSVRQNTEAFF.

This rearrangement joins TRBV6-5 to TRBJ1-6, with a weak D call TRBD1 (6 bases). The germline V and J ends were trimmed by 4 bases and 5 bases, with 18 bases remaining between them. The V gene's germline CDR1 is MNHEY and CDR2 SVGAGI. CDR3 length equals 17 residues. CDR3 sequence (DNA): TGTGCCAGCAGTTCGTTCTGGGGGCGAATTAATAATTCACCCCTCCACTTT. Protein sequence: CASSSFWGRINNSPLHF.

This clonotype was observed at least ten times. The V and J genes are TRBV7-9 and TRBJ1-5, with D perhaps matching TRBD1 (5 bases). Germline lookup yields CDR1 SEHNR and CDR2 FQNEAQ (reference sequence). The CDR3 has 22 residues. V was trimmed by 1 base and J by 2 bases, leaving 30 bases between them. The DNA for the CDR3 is TGTGCCAGCAGCTTAGTACCGACGTCCAGGGACGGTAATAGGTTAGGCAATCAGCCCCAGCATTTT. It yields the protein CASSLVPTSRDGNRLGNQPQHF.

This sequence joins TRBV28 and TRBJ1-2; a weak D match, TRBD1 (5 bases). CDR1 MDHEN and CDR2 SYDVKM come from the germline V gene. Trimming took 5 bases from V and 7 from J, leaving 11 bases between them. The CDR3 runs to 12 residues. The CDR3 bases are TGTGCCAGCAGTGCAGGGTCGGCTGGCTACACCTTC. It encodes CASSAGSAGYTF.

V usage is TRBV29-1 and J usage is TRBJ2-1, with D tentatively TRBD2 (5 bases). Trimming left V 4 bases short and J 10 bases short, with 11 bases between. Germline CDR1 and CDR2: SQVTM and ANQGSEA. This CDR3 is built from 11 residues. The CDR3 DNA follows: TGCAGCGTTGCGGGCCAGCGGGAGCAGTTCTTC. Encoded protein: CSVAGQREQFF.

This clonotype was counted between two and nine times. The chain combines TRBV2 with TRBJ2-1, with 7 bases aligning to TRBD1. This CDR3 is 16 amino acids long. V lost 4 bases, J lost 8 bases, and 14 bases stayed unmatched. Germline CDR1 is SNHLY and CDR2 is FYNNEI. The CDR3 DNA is TGTGCCAGCAGTGCCCAGGGTGACAGGGCCTTCGATGAGCAGTTCTTC. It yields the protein CASSAQGDRAFDEQFF. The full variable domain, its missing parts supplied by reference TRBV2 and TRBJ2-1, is EPEVTQTPSHQVTQMGQEVILRCVPISNHLYFYWYRQILGQKVEFLVSFYNNEISEKSEIFDDQFSVERPDGSNFTLKIRSTKLEDSAMYFCASSAQGDRAFDEQFFGPGTRLTVL.

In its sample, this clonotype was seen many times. CDR3 in DNA: TGTGCCAGCAGCCCCGGACAGGGTCCCTATGGCTACACCTTC. Encoded protein: CASSPGQGPYGYTF. This sequence joins TRBV7-3 and TRBJ1-2; 8 nucleotides match TRBD1. The CDR3 runs 14 residues. Germline V gene sequence: CDR1 SGHTA, CDR2 FQGTGA. The V gene end was trimmed by 5 bases and the J gene end by 4 bases; junction bases not matched to a gene: 6.

The CDR3 DNA reads TGCAGTGCTAGAGAACCTAGCGTCGACACCGGGGAGCTGTTTTTT. This sequence encodes CSAREPSVDTGELFF. This chain uses TRBV20-1 with TRBJ2-2, with D perhaps matching TRBD2 (6 bases). This CDR3 comprises 15 residues. V was trimmed by 0 bases and J by 3 bases, leaving 11 bases between them. CDR1 and CDR2 (germline): DFQATT, SNEGSKA (reference sequence).

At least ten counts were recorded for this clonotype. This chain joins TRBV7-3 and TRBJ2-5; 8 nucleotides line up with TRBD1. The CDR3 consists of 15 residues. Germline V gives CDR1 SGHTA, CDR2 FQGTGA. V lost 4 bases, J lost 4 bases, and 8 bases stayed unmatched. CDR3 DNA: TGTGCCAGCAGCTCGCAGGGGGCTCGGGGAGAGACCCAGTACTTC. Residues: CASSSQGARGETQYF.

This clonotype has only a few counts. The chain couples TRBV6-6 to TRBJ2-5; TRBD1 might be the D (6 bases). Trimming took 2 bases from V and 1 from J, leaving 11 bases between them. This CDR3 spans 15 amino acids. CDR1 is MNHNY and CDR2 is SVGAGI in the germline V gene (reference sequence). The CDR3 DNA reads TGTGCCAGCAGTTACCAGGGGTCCCCCCAAGAGACCCAGTACTTC. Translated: CASSYQGSPQETQYF.

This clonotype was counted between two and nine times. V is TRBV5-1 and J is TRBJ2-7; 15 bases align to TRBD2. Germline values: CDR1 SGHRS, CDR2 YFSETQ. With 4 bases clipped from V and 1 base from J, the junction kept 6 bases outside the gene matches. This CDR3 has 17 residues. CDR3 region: CASSPGLAGGLSYEQYV. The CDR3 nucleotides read TGCGCCAGCAGCCCGGGACTAGCGGGAGGATTATCCTACGAGCAGTACGTC.

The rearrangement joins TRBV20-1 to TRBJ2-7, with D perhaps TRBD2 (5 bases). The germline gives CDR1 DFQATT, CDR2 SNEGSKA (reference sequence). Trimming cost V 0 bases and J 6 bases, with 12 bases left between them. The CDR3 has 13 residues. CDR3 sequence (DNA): TGCAGTGCTAGAGATCGGGGTCCCGGCGAGCAGTACTTC. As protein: CSARDRGPGEQYF.

CDR3 bases: TGCAGTGCTAGAGAAGGGACAGGCCAAGAGACCCAGTACTTC. Protein product: CSAREGTGQETQYF. The gene calls are TRBV20-1 and TRBJ2-5; 8 bases fit TRBD1. This CDR3 comprises 14 residues. Trimming removed 0 bases from V and 1 base from J; junction bases left unmatched: 1. Per the germline V gene, CDR1 is DFQATT and CDR2 is SNEGSKA (reference sequence).

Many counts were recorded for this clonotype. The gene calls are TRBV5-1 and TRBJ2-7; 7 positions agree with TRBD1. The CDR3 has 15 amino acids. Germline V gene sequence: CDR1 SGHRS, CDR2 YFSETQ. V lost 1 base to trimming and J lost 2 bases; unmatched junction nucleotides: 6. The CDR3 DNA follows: TGCGCCAGCAGCTTGTCGAGACAGGGAACCTACGAGCAGTACTTC. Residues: CASSLSRQGTYEQYF.

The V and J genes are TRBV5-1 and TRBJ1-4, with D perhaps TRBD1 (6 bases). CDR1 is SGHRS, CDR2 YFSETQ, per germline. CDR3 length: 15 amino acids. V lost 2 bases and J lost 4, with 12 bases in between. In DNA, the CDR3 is TGCGCCAGCAGCTTCCAGGACAGAGATAATGAAAAACTGTTTTTT. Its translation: CASSFQDRDNEKLFF.

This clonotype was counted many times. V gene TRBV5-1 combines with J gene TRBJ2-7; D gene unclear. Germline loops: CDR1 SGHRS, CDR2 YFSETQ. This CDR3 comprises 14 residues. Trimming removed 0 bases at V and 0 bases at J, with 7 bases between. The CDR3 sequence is CASSLDAHSYEQYF. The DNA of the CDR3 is TGCGCCAGCAGCTTGGACGCTCACTCCTACGAGCAGTACTTC.

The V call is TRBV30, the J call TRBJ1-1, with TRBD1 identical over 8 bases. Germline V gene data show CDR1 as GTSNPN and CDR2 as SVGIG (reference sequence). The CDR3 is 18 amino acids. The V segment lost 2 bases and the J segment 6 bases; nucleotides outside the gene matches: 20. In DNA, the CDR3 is TGTGCCTGGAGTTCGGCCGACAGGGGTTTTAAGGCTGATTCTGAAGCTTTCTTT. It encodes CAWSSADRGFKADSEAFF. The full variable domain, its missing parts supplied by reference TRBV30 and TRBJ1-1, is SQTIHQWPATLVQPVGSPLSLECTVEGTSNPNLYWYRQAAGRGLQLLFYSVGIGQISSEVPQNLSASRPQDRQFILSSKKLLLSDSGFYLCAWSSADRGFKADSEAFFGQGTRLTVV.